This TCR beta chain derives from a study of T-cell memory formation after mild COVID-19. Constant-segment primers served in 5'RACE that generated TCR alpha and TCR beta cDNA libraries bearing sample barcodes and UMIs. TCRdb reprocessed the 5' RACE reads with MiXCR, giving one entry per CDR3 protein. The data show hundreds of thousands of distinct CDR3 sequences, about 25% seen once. This clonotype was counted a few times. Its specificity is not known. General study findings and limits: Mostly located in CM and EM were contracting CD4+ clones, with contracting CD8+ clones located in EMRA. From day 15 to 85, contracting clones were balanced between CD4 and CD8, whereas later expanders leaned toward CD4+. Clonal second-wave expansions that peaked on day 37 had unconfirmed SARS-CoV-2 specificity.

Germline CDR1 and CDR2: SGDLS and YYNGEE. The CDR3 is made up of 15 amino acids. J was trimmed by 7 bases and V by 3 bases; bases with no gene match: 10. The chain combines TRBV9 with TRBJ2-1; 7 bases map to TRBD1. The sequencing sample was made of PBMCs or a T cell subset sorted from them (not recorded which). The TCR sequence derives from an adult woman who had mild COVID-19 (a few samples of this study predate the infection). Cell type and time point are not known. The CDR3 nucleotides read TGTGCCAGCAGCGCTACCGGGACAGAGAGAAATGAGCAGTTCTTC. It codes for CASSATGTERNEQFF.